Following are 7 T cell receptor beta chains from one sample sequenced in a study of shared clonotypes between healthy human individuals. Measured with immunoSEQ multiplex PCR; TCRdb has only the in-frame clones, and not every one. The table includes hundreds of thousands of clones, 95% to 97% detected once. Sequencing was carried out using naive CD4+ T cells sorted from blood. The subset was: CD45RA+ positively selected. These receptors were taken from a woman aged 25 to 39 in good health.

The chain recombines TRBV2 with TRBJ1-1, with D uncertain. Germline V gene lookup returns CDR1 SNHLY and CDR2 FYNNEI. CDR3 length: 13 amino acids. V was pared by 7 bases and J by 5 bases, with 14 bases between. This CDR3 is CASMAVLETEAFF. In DNA, the CDR3 is TGTGCCAGCATGGCCGTTTTGGAGACTGAAGCTTTCTTT.

This chain connects TRBV6-1 to TRBJ1-3; D is perhaps TRBD1 (6 bases). The CDR3 length is 16 residues. Germline lookup yields CDR1 MNHNS and CDR2 SASEGT. Trimming took 4 bases from V and 1 from J, leaving 14 bases between them. Here the CDR3 DNA reads TGTGCCAGCAGTGCACGGCTCAGGGGATCTGGAAACACCATATATTTT. Amino acid sequence: CASSARLRGSGNTIYF.

The chain couples TRBV18 to TRBJ2-1; D is possibly TRBD1 or TRBD2 (5 bases each). Trimming removed 3 bases from V and 6 bases from J, with 12 bases in between. Germline CDR1 reads KGHSH; CDR2 reads LQKENI. This CDR3 has 14 amino acids. This CDR3 reads CASSPDKGGNEQFF. The CDR3 DNA reads TGTGCCAGCTCACCGGACAAAGGAGGCAATGAGCAGTTCTTC.

As for this clone: The same CDR3 can be traced to other DNA sequences in this sample. The rearrangement joins TRBV28 to TRBJ1-2; D not resolved. With 2 bases removed from V and 4 bases from J, the gap between germline ends came to 5 bases. Germline CDR1 and CDR2: MDHEN and SYDVKM. This CDR3 has 12 amino acids. CDR3 protein: CASSLQGYGYTF. The CDR3, as DNA: TGTGCCAGCAGTTTACAAGGCTATGGCTACACCTTC.

In this sample, this clone turned up once. The V call is TRBV28, the J call TRBJ1-2, with TRBD1 as a possible D gene (5 bases). The CDR3 runs to 12 residues. The ends were cut back, 4 bases at V and 7 bases at J, with 10 bases in the middle. Per the germline V gene, CDR1 is MDHEN and CDR2 is SYDVKM. CDR3 residues: CASSSRGGGYTF. The CDR3 DNA is TGTGCCAGCAGTTCACGGGGCGGTGGCTACACCTTC.

The rearrangement joins TRBV28 to TRBJ1-5; possibly TRBD1 for D (5 bases). V was cut by 6 bases and J by 3 bases, with 15 bases left in between. The CDR3 covers 15 residues. Germline V gene lookup returns CDR1 MDHEN and CDR2 SYDVKM. This CDR3 is CASRAAGGNNQPQHF. Written as DNA, the CDR3 is TGTGCCAGCAGGGCTGCCGGGGGGAACAATCAGCCCCAGCATTTT.

V is TRBV6-6 and J is TRBJ1-1, with D perhaps TRBD1 (6 bases). The CDR3 contains 15 residues. V dropped 2 bases and J dropped 4 bases, with 14 bases sitting between them. CDR1 is MNHNY and CDR2 is SVGAGI in the germline V gene (reference sequence). CDR3 loop: CASSYPGQRLTEAFF. The CDR3 DNA sequence: TGTGCCAGCAGTTACCCGGGACAAAGGCTCACTGAAGCTTTCTTT.